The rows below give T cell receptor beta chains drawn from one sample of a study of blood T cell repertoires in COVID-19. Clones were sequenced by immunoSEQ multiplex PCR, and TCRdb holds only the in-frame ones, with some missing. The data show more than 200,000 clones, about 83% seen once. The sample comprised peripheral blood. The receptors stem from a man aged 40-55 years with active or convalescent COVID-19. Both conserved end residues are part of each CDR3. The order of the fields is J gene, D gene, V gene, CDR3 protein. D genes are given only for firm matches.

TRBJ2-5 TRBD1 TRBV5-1 CAGSLMGQPQETQYF
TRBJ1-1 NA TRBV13 CASSSLPKSPAAFF
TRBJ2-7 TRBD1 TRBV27 CASSPIRDRAYEQYF
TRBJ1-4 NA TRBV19 CASTFGGLGGKLFF
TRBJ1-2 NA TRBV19 CASSIGRDDYGYTF
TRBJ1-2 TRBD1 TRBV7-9 CASSLGTGDYGYTF
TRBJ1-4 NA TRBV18 CASSGAKLNEKLFF
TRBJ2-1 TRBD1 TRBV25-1 CASSIPGQGWNEQFF
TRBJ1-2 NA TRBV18 CASSALDRYHGYTF
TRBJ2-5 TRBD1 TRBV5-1 CASSARGTGGRETQYF
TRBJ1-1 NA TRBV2 CATGRDPNTEAFF
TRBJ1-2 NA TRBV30 CAWRPIVGGPNYGYTF
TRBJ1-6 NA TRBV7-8 CASSLGQYSNSPLHF
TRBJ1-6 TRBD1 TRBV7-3 CASSQAGGDSPLHF
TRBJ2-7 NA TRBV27 CASSSGGEQYF
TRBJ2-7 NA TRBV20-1 CSASYSSYEQYF
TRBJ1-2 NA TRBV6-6 CASSSPGNYGYTF
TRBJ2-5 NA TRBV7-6 CASSSLDSDKETQYF
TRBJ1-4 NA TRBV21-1 CASSKVWRPRNEKLFF
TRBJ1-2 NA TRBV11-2 CASSLDHGGSGYTF
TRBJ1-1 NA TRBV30 CAWSRENTEAFF
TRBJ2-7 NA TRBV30 CAWSVHRDEQYF
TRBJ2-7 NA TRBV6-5 CASSYSSAVAYEQYF
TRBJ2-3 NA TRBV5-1 CASSLAGDSTDTQYF
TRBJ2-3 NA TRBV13 CASSSLGPLGTDTQYF
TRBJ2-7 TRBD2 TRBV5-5 CASSLQAGYEQYF
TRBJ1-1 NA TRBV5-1 CASSFNTNTEAFF
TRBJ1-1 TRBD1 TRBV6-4 CASSVDPQGATEAFF
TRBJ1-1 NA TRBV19 CASLPLGGSNTEAFF
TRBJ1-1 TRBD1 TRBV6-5 CASSIWTGNTEAFF
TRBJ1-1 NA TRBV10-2 CASTRQDMNTEAFF
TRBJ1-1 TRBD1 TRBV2 CASKDRDHAKAFF
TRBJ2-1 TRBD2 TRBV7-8 CASKRETSRDEQFF
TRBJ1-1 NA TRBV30 CAWRAPEPNTEAFF
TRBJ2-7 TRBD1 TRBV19 CASSSYRDSYEQYF
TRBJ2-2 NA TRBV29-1 CSVDGGTGELFF
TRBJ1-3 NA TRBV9 CASSPSGMRGNTIYF
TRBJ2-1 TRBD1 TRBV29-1 CSETGGGYNEQFF
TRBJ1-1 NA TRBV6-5 CASSYDGGAMNTEAFF
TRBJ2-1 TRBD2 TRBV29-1 CSVEGLAGSIGDEQFF
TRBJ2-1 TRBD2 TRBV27 CASSAPGLASHEQFF
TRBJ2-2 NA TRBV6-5 CASSYASARGTGELFF
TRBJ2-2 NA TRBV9 CASSVREGWGGELFF
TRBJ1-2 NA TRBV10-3 CAISDDSPTNYGYTF
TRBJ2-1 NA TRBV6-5 CASSYESGVEQFF